Listed below are T cell receptor beta chains from one sample, sequenced in a study of T cell responses to AZD1222 COVID-19 vaccine. Libraries were prepared by immunoSEQ multiplex PCR; TCRdb keeps only in-frame clonotypes and omits some of them. The sample records 90,000 to 150,000 clones, 80% to 90% being singletons. Sequenced material: peripheral blood, taken on day 0 of AZD1222 vaccination. Source of these receptors: an adult in good health. Both conserved end residues are part of each CDR3. The order of the fields is CDR3 length, clone size, J gene, D gene, V gene, CDR3 protein, CDR3 DNA. The D gene is left open where the match is weak. Rows give clone size only sometimes, using once, few, many, or a class for an expanded clone.

13 | NA | TRBJ2-7 | NA | TRBV19 | CASSTWGSYEQYF | TGTGCCAGTAGTACTTGGGGTTCCTACGAGCAGTACTTC
15 | NA | TRBJ2-2 | NA | TRBV15 | CATSRDLGAAGELFF | TGTGCCACCAGCAGAGATCTGGGGGCGGCCGGGGAGCTGTTTTTT
14 | NA | TRBJ2-7 | NA | TRBV28 | CASTLGSDPYEQYF | TGTGCCAGCACTCTGGGGTCTGACCCCTACGAGCAGTACTTC
16 | NA | TRBJ2-5 | NA | TRBV15 | CATSSKGGKGTRAQYF | TGTGCCACCAGCAGCAAGGGGGGTAAGGGTACGCGGGCCCAGTACTTC
17 | few | TRBJ1-1 | TRBD1 | TRBV27 | CASSLRQGRGVGTEAFF | TGTGCCAGCAGTTTACGACAGGGCAGAGGGGTTGGGACTGAAGCTTTCTTT
15 | NA | TRBJ2-5 | TRBD2 | TRBV24-1 | CATSAAGGGKETQYF | TGTGCCACCAGTGCGGCGGGAGGGGGAAAAGAGACCCAGTACTTC
16 | NA | TRBJ2-2 | TRBD2 | TRBV20-1 | CSASALAGVGTGELFF | TGCAGTGCTAGTGCGCTAGCGGGAGTCGGAACCGGGGAGCTGTTTTTT
13 | once | TRBJ2-2 | NA | TRBV29-1 | CSVDRGNTGELFF | TGCAGCGTTGACAGGGGCAACACCGGGGAGCTGTTTTTT
13 | NA | TRBJ1-6 | NA | TRBV30 | CAWSAQGNSPLHF | TGTGCCTGGAGTGCCCAGGGGAATTCACCCCTCCACTTT
14 | NA | TRBJ1-4 | TRBD1 | TRBV29-1 | CSVYRTGTNEKLFF | TGCAGCGTTTACCGGACAGGAACTAATGAAAAACTGTTTTTT
14 | NA | TRBJ1-5 | NA | TRBV6-5 | CASSYSQEGQPQHF | TGTGCCAGCAGTTACTCGCAGGAAGGACAGCCCCAGCATTTT
12 | NA | TRBJ2-7 | NA | TRBV2 | CASKKFEGTLTF | TGTGCCAGCAAAAAATTTGAGGGGACTCTGACCTTC
16 | NA | TRBJ1-5 | NA | TRBV19 | CASKPIGRDYNQPQHF | TGTGCCAGTAAACCAATTGGTCGGGACTACAATCAGCCCCAGCATTTT
13 | NA | TRBJ1-1 | NA | TRBV12-3/TRBV12-4 | CATSGQLNTEAFF | TGTGCCACCTCGGGGCAGTTGAACACTGAAGCTTTCTTT
15 | NA | TRBJ1-6 | TRBD1 | TRBV5-4 | CASSWGTGGNSPLHF | TGTGCCAGCAGCTGGGGGACAGGCGGTAATTCACCCCTCCACTTT
14 | NA | TRBJ1-4 | TRBD1 | TRBV6-1 | CASSEGQGNEKLFF | TGTGCCAGCAGTGAGGGACAGGGGAATGAAAAACTGTTTTTT
13 | NA | TRBJ1-5 | NA | TRBV30 | CAWSSGANQPQHF | TGTGCCTGGAGTAGCGGGGCGAATCAGCCCCAGCATTTT
15 | once | TRBJ1-1 | TRBD1 | TRBV19 | CASSTWAGGNTEAFF | TGTGCCAGTAGTACTTGGGCAGGGGGGAACACTGAAGCTTTCTTT
13 | NA | TRBJ2-3 | NA | TRBV9 | CAGSRTNTDTQYF | TGCGCCGGCTCTCGAACCAACACAGATACGCAGTATTTT
21 | NA | TRBJ2-7 | TRBD1 | TRBV5-1 | CASSLVLASSRDRGHWYEQYF | TGCGCCAGCAGCTTGGTTCTCGCTAGTTCTAGGGACAGGGGGCATTGGTACGAGCAGTACTTC
14 | NA | TRBJ1-2 | NA | TRBV27 | CASSPSSGNYGYTF | TGTGCCAGCAGTCCGTCCTCAGGAAACTATGGCTACACCTTC
14 | NA | TRBJ2-2 | NA | TRBV9 | CASSAKRTSGELFF | TGTGCCAGCAGCGCAAAAAGGACCTCCGGGGAGCTGTTTTTT
16 | NA | TRBJ2-1 | NA | TRBV11-3 | CASSLKLPGVYNEQFF | TGTGCCAGCAGCTTAAAGTTGCCAGGCGTTTACAATGAGCAGTTCTTC
17 | NA | TRBJ2-1 | NA | TRBV18 | CASSPPAGKRSYNEQFF | TGTGCCAGCTCACCACCGGCGGGGAAGAGGTCCTACAATGAGCAGTTCTTC
16 | NA | TRBJ2-3 | TRBD2 | TRBV7-3 | CASSPPGLAGGDTQYF | TGTGCCAGCAGCCCACCGGGACTAGCGGGAGGAGATACGCAGTATTTT
13 | NA | TRBJ1-2 | NA | TRBV12-3/TRBV12-4 | CASSLTERYGYTF | TGTGCCAGCAGTTTAACAGAACGCTATGGCTACACCTTC